What follows is one T cell receptor (beta chain) and its context. Authors' processing steps: Reference gene primer amplification gave nucleated cell count estimates. Profiled with immunoSEQ multiplex PCR; TCRdb holds only in-frame clones, not every one. The D gene and trimming were derived from the DNA, and the V and J assignments and clone size from that table. The repertoire includes about 140,000 clones, roughly 87% of them detected once, and approximately 0.98% sits in the top ten. This record comes from a study of blood T cell repertoires in COVID-19. Study-wide context: The United States, Italy and Spain provided the acute and convalescent COVID-19 samples. PBMCs, B-cell-depleted T cells, or T cells were the source of the cDNA or gDNA that made up the material.

CDR1 and CDR2 (germline): SEHNR, FQNEAQ (reference sequence). CDR3 size: 14 residues. Trimming took 5 bases from V and 8 from J, leaving 15 bases between them. Source material: peripheral blood. This sequence joins TRBV7-9 and TRBJ1-4; TRBD1 might be the D (6 bases). This TCR was sampled from a woman between 50 and 59 years old with acute or convalescent COVID-19. The DNA of the CDR3 is TGTGCCAGCAGCACTCGGACAGTGGAGGAAAAACTGTTTTTT. As protein: CASSTRTVEEKLFF.